The 16 T cell receptor beta chains given below trace back to one sample, sequenced in a study of T cell responses to AZD1222 COVID-19 vaccine (dated by TCRdb to about 2021). The library was produced with the immunoSEQ multiplex PCR assay. Sourced from immuneACCESS, this table was stored by TCRdb with only in-frame sequences that have V and J called. A share of the clones is absent; for the studies checked, an unresolved V gene accounts for under half, and the remainder has no known explanation. The sample profile shows about 140,000 clones; roughly nine tenths of them were found once. The ten largest clones represent 7.5% of the sample. Read against the paper, the sample's time point label means: about 28 days (+/-7) after the second vaccine dose. The treatment or condition tag for this specimen amounts to: meningococcal conjugate vaccine given as trial control. The source was peripheral blood, collected 28 days after the second dose of the MenACWY control vaccine. These receptors were obtained from an adult who received the MenACWY meningococcal vaccine as a control.

The chain carries TRBV11-1 and TRBJ2-7; D gene ambiguous. The ends were cut back, 2 bases at V and 5 bases at J, with 13 bases in the middle. Germline loops: CDR1 SGHAT, CDR2 FQDESV (reference sequence). The length of the CDR3 is 14 residues. CDR3 region: CASSLRVQGDEQYF. The CDR3 nucleotides are TGTGCCAGCAGCTTAAGGGTTCAAGGCGACGAGCAGTACTTC.

This chain joins TRBV4-3 and TRBJ2-7; D may be TRBD2 (5 bases). Trimming took 2 bases from V and 4 from J, leaving 18 bases between them. The germline V gene has CDR1 LGHNA and CDR2 YSLEER. The CDR3 is 16 amino acids. For the CDR3, the DNA is TGCGCCAGCAGCCAACCACCTCACCCTACTAGTTACGAGCAGTACTTC. This translates into CASSQPPHPTSYEQYF.

The V gene is TRBV9, the J gene TRBJ2-3; D is ambiguous. The CDR3 is 17 amino acids. The germline gives CDR1 SGDLS, CDR2 YYNGEE. With 6 bases removed from V and 2 bases from J, the gap between germline ends came to 22 bases. The CDR3 DNA reads TGTGCCAGCACCCCCCAACCGGAGCCGCTTTTCACAGATACGCAGTATTTT. Translation gives CASTPQPEPLFTDTQYF.

This chain connects TRBV21-1 to TRBJ2-1; the D call of TRBD1 is as the table states it, not checked on the DNA. TRBV21-1 is recorded as a pseudogene. The CDR3 spans 15 residues. The chain's CDR3 is CASSTGVVSYNEQFF. In DNA form, the CDR3 reads TGTGCCAGCAGCACAGGGGTGGTGTCCTACAATGAGCAGTTCTTC.

The chain employs TRBV7-2 and TRBJ2-3; TRBD2 matches 10 bases. The CDR3 contains 19 residues. Germline CDR1 SGHTA, CDR2 FQGNSA. V shed 2 bases and J 0 bases; nucleotides not matched to a gene: 11. CDR3 region: CASSLNQRGGLMSTDTQYF. In DNA, the CDR3 is TGTGCCAGCAGCTTAAATCAGCGGGGGGGCCTGATGAGCACAGATACGCAGTATTTT. The full variable domain, its missing parts supplied by reference TRBV7-2 and TRBJ2-3, is GAGVSQSPSNKVTEKGKDVELRCDPISGHTALYWYRQSLGQGLEFLIYFQGNSAPDKSGLPSDRFSAERTGGSVSTLTIQRTQQEDSAVYLCASSLNQRGGLMSTDTQYFGPGTRLTVL.

This sequence joins TRBV2 and TRBJ2-6; D is uncertain. The CDR3 runs to 16 residues. Germline loops: CDR1 SNHLY, CDR2 FYNNEI. The V gene lost 7 bases and the J gene lost 0 bases, with 13 bases spanning the gap. CDR3 loop: CASKEGRSSGANVLTF. The CDR3 nucleotides are TGTGCCAGCAAAGAAGGCAGAAGCTCTGGGGCCAACGTCCTGACTTTC.

J is TRBJ1-6 and V is TRBV4-3; 9 bases align to TRBD1. The V segment lost 0 bases and the J segment 3 bases; nucleotides outside the gene matches: 6. CDR1 and CDR2 from the germline V gene are LGHNA and YSLEER. CDR3 length: 18 amino acids. The CDR3 region has the DNA TGCGCCAGCAGCCAAGATTATAGGACAGGGGTCTATAATTCACCCCTCCACTTT. Protein sequence: CASSQDYRTGVYNSPLHF.

The rearrangement joins TRBV5-1 to TRBJ2-1; TRBD2 matches at 12 bases. There are 16 residues in the CDR3. The V and J ends lost 1 base and 5 bases, in that order; junction bases with no gene match: 4. Per the germline V gene, CDR1 is SGHRS and CDR2 is YFSETQ. The DNA for the CDR3 is TGCGCCAGCAGCTTGTCGACTAGCGGGGGCAACAATGAGCAGTTCTTC. The encoded protein is CASSLSTSGGNNEQFF.

J is TRBJ1-5 and V is TRBV6-1; TRBD1 is a possible D gene (6 bases). V dropped 4 bases and J dropped 0 bases, with 22 bases sitting between them. CDR1 and CDR2 from the germline V gene are MNHNS and SASEGT. The CDR3 runs to 19 residues. CDR3 sequence: CASSARDKLGEYSNQPQHF. CDR3 sequence (DNA): TGTGCCAGCAGTGCCCGGGACAAACTGGGGGAATATAGCAATCAGCCCCAGCATTTT.

This chain uses TRBV6-2 or TRBV6-3 with TRBJ2-7; no definite D call. CDR1 MNHEY and CDR2 SVGEGT come from the germline V gene. The V and J ends lost 6 bases and 7 bases respectively, with 13 bases between them. The CDR3 spans 12 residues. CDR3 bases: TGTGCCAGCAGCCGAAACACCCGGGAGCAGTACTTC. Its protein is CASSRNTREQYF.

This sequence joins TRBV19 and TRBJ2-1, with 11 bases aligning to TRBD1. The CDR3 loop spans 14 amino acids. With 5 bases clipped from V and 9 bases from J, the junction kept 6 bases outside the gene matches. CDR1 is LNHDA, CDR2 SQIVND, per germline (reference sequence). The CDR3 loop is CASSSGQGVGEQFF. The DNA of the CDR3 is TGTGCCAGTAGTTCGGGACAGGGGGTCGGTGAGCAGTTCTTC.

The rearrangement uses TRBV7-3 and TRBJ2-6, with D maybe TRBD1 (5 bases). The V gene lost 2 bases and the J gene lost 2 bases, with 7 bases spanning the gap. Germline CDR1 SGHTA, CDR2 FQGTGA. This CDR3 is 15 amino acids long. CDR3 sequence: CASSLVGAGANVLTF. CDR3 in DNA: TGTGCCAGCAGCTTAGTAGGGGCTGGGGCCAACGTCCTGACTTTC.

Judged by abundance, this clone is medium-sized. The chain links TRBV27 to TRBJ2-6; D remains unclear. V lost 4 bases to trimming and J lost 0 bases, with 16 bases between them. CDR3 length: 18 amino acids. From germline, CDR1 is MNHEY and CDR2 SMNVEV (reference sequence). In DNA, the CDR3 is TGTGCCAGCAGTTCTAGAGGACGGCGAAACTCTGGGGCCAACGTCCTGACTTTC. This gives the protein CASSSRGRRNSGANVLTF.

The chain has TRBV30 and TRBJ1-5, with 8 bases matching TRBD1. Germline V gives CDR1 GTSNPN, CDR2 SVGIG (reference sequence). V shed 4 bases, J shed 5 bases, and the junction held 4 bases outside the gene matches. This CDR3 contains 13 residues. The CDR3 sequence: CAWTGTGYQPQHF. The DNA of the CDR3 is TGTGCCTGGACCGGGACAGGCTATCAGCCCCAGCATTTT.

V is TRBV6-5 and J is TRBJ1-2; D is perhaps TRBD1 (6 bases). The CDR3 spans 13 residues. The germline V gene has CDR1 MNHEY and CDR2 SVGAGI. Trimming shortened V by 6 bases and J by 7 bases, and 15 bases separated the two germline ends. The CDR3 bases are TGTGCCAGCAGCATAACAGGGAAGGCTGGCTACACCTTC. The encoded protein is CASSITGKAGYTF.

This sequence joins TRBV5-4 and TRBJ2-5; TRBD1 matches 7 bases. Germline V gene data show CDR1 as SGHNT and CDR2 as YYREEE (reference sequence). The V gene end was trimmed by 4 bases and the J gene end by 5 bases; junction bases not matched to a gene: 14. This CDR3 has 16 residues. CDR3 bases: TGTGCCAGCAGCGATAAATCGACAGGGATAGTGGAGACCCAGTACTTC. Residues: CASSDKSTGIVETQYF.